Presented here are 26 T cell receptor beta chains from one specimen sequenced in a study of CD4+ T cells in melanoma. Clones were read by immunoSEQ multiplex PCR, and TCRdb kept only the in-frame ones, dropping some. This table has roughly 4,000 clones, roughly 72% appearing once. Sequencing input: tumor tissue. The receptors were sampled from a human donor with melanoma.

The V and J genes are TRBV10-3 and TRBJ2-3, with D hard to call. V dropped 8 bases and J dropped 1 base, with 13 bases sitting between them. CDR1 and CDR2 from the germline V gene are ENHRY and SYGVKD. The CDR3 runs 14 residues. Here the CDR3 reads CAIRSPGRTDTQYF. DNA for the CDR3: TGTGCCATCCGAAGTCCCGGCCGCACAGATACGCAGTATTTT.

This chain joins TRBV4-1 and TRBJ1-2; D uncertain. Germline CDR1 reads MGHRA; CDR2 reads YSYEKL. The germline V and J ends were trimmed by 1 base and 4 bases, with 16 bases remaining between them. This CDR3 has 16 residues. CDR3: CASSQVPGTISYGYTF. CDR3 DNA: TGCGCCAGCAGCCAAGTTCCGGGAACCATAAGCTATGGCTACACCTTC.

This clone is a singleton in its sample. The CDR3 sequence: CASLSVAGGYTF. The CDR3 DNA reads as TGTGCCAGCCTTTCCGTAGCGGGCGGCTACACCTTC. The rearrangement links TRBV2 to TRBJ1-2; D gene ambiguous. The length of the CDR3 is 12 residues. V shed 8 bases and J shed 8 bases, with 15 bases lying between them. The V gene's germline CDR1 is SNHLY and CDR2 FYNNEI.

The chain employs TRBV5-6 and TRBJ2-4; D may match TRBD1 or TRBD2 (6 bases each). Trimming cost V 4 bases and J 3 bases, with 14 bases left between them. CDR1 and CDR2 (germline): SGHDT, YYEEEE. The CDR3 contains 15 residues. The CDR3 sequence: CASSGLKGGKNIQYF. The CDR3 DNA reads TGTGCCAGCAGCGGCCTGAAGGGGGGCAAAAACATTCAGTACTTC.

This chain uses TRBV27 with TRBJ2-2, with 7 nucleotides matching TRBD1. V was pared by 4 bases and J by 4 bases, with 6 bases of the junction left unmatched. This CDR3 region has 15 residues. Per the germline V gene, CDR1 is MNHEY and CDR2 is SMNVEV (reference sequence). The DNA for the CDR3 is TGTGCCAGCAGTTGGGCGACAGGGATCACCGGGGAGCTGTTTTTT. Amino acids: CASSWATGITGELFF.

This clone showed up just a few times. The rearrangement joins TRBV15 to TRBJ2-3; a possible D gene is TRBD1 (7 bases). From germline, CDR1 is LNHNV and CDR2 YYDKDF (reference sequence). V lost 0 bases to trimming and J lost 0 bases, with 13 bases between them. This CDR3 has 17 residues. CDR3 protein: CATSRDLAGGSTDTQYF. The CDR3 bases are TGTGCCACCAGCAGAGATTTAGCAGGGGGGAGCACAGATACGCAGTATTTT.

CDR3 in DNA: TGTGCCAGCAGCGCCGACGGGAACACTGAAGCTTTCTTT. Amino acids: CASSADGNTEAFF. The chain links TRBV7-6 to TRBJ1-1; D remains unclear. The CDR3 length is 13 residues. Per the germline V gene, CDR1 is SGHVS and CDR2 is FNYEAQ. V was clipped by 5 bases and J by 1 base, with 8 bases between them.

The chain combines TRBV18 with TRBJ2-5, with 7 nucleotides matching TRBD1. The CDR3 contains 15 residues. V dropped 5 bases and J dropped 5; count of bases not matched to a gene: 11. Germline-derived CDR1 and CDR2 are KGHSH and LQKENI. CDR3 sequence: CASSRLVGGLETQYF. CDR3 DNA sequence: TGTGCCAGCTCAAGGCTGGTAGGGGGCTTGGAGACCCAGTACTTC.

The chain employs TRBV14 and TRBJ1-2, with 8 bases lining up with TRBD1. This CDR3 contains 17 residues. Germline lookup yields CDR1 SGHDN and CDR2 FVKESK. V shed 0 bases and J 11 bases; nucleotides not matched to a gene: 17. The chain's CDR3 is CASSQEFQEWTGQIYTF. CDR3 sequence (DNA): TGTGCCAGCAGCCAAGAATTTCAGGAGTGGACAGGGCAGATATACACCTTC.

This chain joins TRBV10-3 and TRBJ2-1; D unclear. V lost 6 bases to trimming and J lost 3 bases, with 9 bases between them. The CDR3 has 13 amino acids. CDR1 ENHRY and CDR2 SYGVKD come from the germline V gene. CDR3 region: CAIRMDGYNEQFF. CDR3 in DNA: TGTGCCATCAGAATGGACGGCTACAATGAGCAGTTCTTC.

This clone is labeled as medium-sized (0.01 to 0.1%). The DNA of the CDR3 is TGCGCCAGCAGCCAAGTCAGGGGTGGTACAGATACGCAGTATTTT. Protein sequence: CASSQVRGGTDTQYF. The chain carries TRBV4-1 and TRBJ2-3, with TRBD1 as a possible D gene (6 bases). V lost 1 base, J lost 3 bases, and 11 bases lay in between. The length of the CDR3 is 15 residues. Germline loops: CDR1 MGHRA, CDR2 YSYEKL.

This clone was detected only a few times. The chain combines TRBV9 with TRBJ2-5, with 12 bases aligning to TRBD2. The CDR3 totals 16 residues. The germline V gene encodes CDR1 SGDLS and CDR2 YYNGEE. With V trimmed by 0 bases and J by 1 base, 1 base remained unmatched. In DNA, the CDR3 is TGTGCCAGCAGCGTAGGACTAGCGGGGGTCCAAGAGACCCAGTACTTC. Protein sequence: CASSVGLAGVQETQYF.

The V call is TRBV14, the J call TRBJ1-4, with a possible D match to TRBD1 (5 bases). V lost 4 bases and J 7 bases, leaving 16 bases between the germline ends. The CDR3 contains 15 residues. The germline gives CDR1 SGHDN, CDR2 FVKESK. CDR3 coding DNA: TGTGCCAGCAGCCCCCGGGGACTCGGAAGTGAAAAACTGTTTTTT. Translating it yields CASSPRGLGSEKLFF.

The chain links TRBV28 to TRBJ1-2; D is unresolved. V was shortened by 4 bases and J by 0 bases, with 15 bases between the two germline ends. Germline CDR1 MDHEN, CDR2 SYDVKM. This CDR3 is built from 16 residues. The CDR3 sequence is CASSSPGKGANYGYTF. In nucleotides, the CDR3 is TGTGCCAGCAGTTCCCCCGGGAAGGGAGCTAACTATGGCTACACCTTC.

This rearrangement joins TRBV9 to TRBJ2-3; TRBD2 matches 8 bases. Germline V lookup: CDR1 SGDLS, CDR2 YYNGEE. V trimming: 3 bases; J trimming: 3 bases; junction bases outside the gene matches: 9. The CDR3 has 16 amino acids. CDR3 protein: CASSAPTSVKTDTQYF. The CDR3 nucleotides read TGTGCCAGCAGCGCTCCGACTAGCGTGAAGACAGATACGCAGTATTTT. The whole variable domain, remainder taken from reference TRBV9 and TRBJ2-3, is DSGVTQTPKHLITATGQRVTLRCSPRSGDLSVYWYQQSLDQGLQFLIQYYNGEERAKGNILERFSAQQFPDLHSELNLSSLELGDSALYFCASSAPTSVKTDTQYFGPGTRLTVL.

CDR3 sequence (DNA): TGCAGCGGGAGACAGGGAGAGGGAACTGAAGCTTTCTTT. It encodes CSGRQGEGTEAFF. The J gene is TRBJ1-1, the V gene TRBV29-1; 7 bases line up with TRBD1. Trimming removed 7 bases from V and 5 bases from J; junction bases left unmatched: 10. This CDR3 is built from 13 residues. CDR1 and CDR2 from the germline V gene are SQVTM and ANQGSEA.

This chain links TRBV19 with TRBJ1-1; D uncertain. This CDR3 region has 18 residues. In germline, CDR1 is LNHDA, CDR2 SQIVND (reference sequence). V was cut by 4 bases and J by 2 bases, with 23 bases left in between. This CDR3 reads CASSKARFLGSSNTEAFF. The CDR3 DNA reads TGTGCCAGTAGTAAAGCCCGATTTTTGGGCAGTTCAAACACTGAAGCTTTCTTT. The full variable domain, completed using reference TRBV19 and TRBJ1-1, is DGGITQSPKYLFRKEGQNVTLSCEQNLNHDAMYWYRQDPGQGLRLIYYSQIVNDFQKGDIAEGYSVSREKKESFPLTVTSAQKNPTAFYLCASSKARFLGSSNTEAFFGQGTRLTVV.

This clone has more than one count but fewer than ten. This sequence joins TRBV28 and TRBJ2-7; TRBD2 matches at 9 bases. Germline CDR1 and CDR2: MDHEN and SYDVKM. The CDR3 spans 17 residues. The trim removed 0 bases at V and 3 bases at J, leaving 9 bases unmatched. In nucleotides, the CDR3 is TGTGCCAGCAGTTTATGCGCGGTAGCGGGAGTCAACTACGAGCAGTACTTC. Amino acids: CASSLCAVAGVNYEQYF.

As concerns this clone: Other DNA sequences in the sample encode the same CDR3. V and J are TRBV6-5 and TRBJ1-1, with 7 nucleotides matching TRBD1. This CDR3 is built from 13 residues. In germline, CDR1 is MNHEY, CDR2 SVGAGI. With 5 bases clipped from V and 3 bases from J, the junction kept 3 bases outside the gene matches. The CDR3 DNA reads as TGTGCCAGCAGTCTACAGGGGTACACTGAAGCTTTCTTT. Residues: CASSLQGYTEAFF.

This chain links TRBV19 with TRBJ1-3, with a weak D call TRBD1 (6 bases). V lost 3 bases, J lost 0 bases, and 12 bases lay in between. CDR1 and CDR2 (germline): LNHDA, SQIVND (reference sequence). This CDR3 is 16 amino acids long. CDR3 region: CASSIQTGSSGNTIYF. The DNA for the CDR3 is TGTGCCAGTAGTATTCAAACAGGGAGCTCTGGAAACACCATATATTTT.

The J gene is TRBJ2-7, the V gene TRBV6-5; no clear D. The CDR3 contains 15 residues. The V end was cut by 6 bases, the J end by 4 bases, with 19 bases between. Germline V lookup: CDR1 MNHEY, CDR2 SVGAGI. CDR3 amino acids: CASSERGVGTYEQYF. The CDR3 DNA follows: TGTGCCAGCAGCGAACGCGGTGTTGGAACTTACGAGCAGTACTTC.

Only one count was recorded for this clone. The gene calls are TRBV11-2 and TRBJ2-1, with TRBD2 as a possible D gene (5 bases). The CDR3 is made up of 18 amino acids. Germline values: CDR1 SGHAT, CDR2 FQNNGV. Trimming removed 4 bases from V and 6 bases from J, with 25 bases in between. CDR3 residues: CASSSFSTSPPRPNEQFF. The DNA of the CDR3 is TGTGCCAGCAGCTCGTTCTCCACTAGTCCCCCGCGGCCCAATGAGCAGTTCTTC.

The V gene is TRBV7-8, the J gene TRBJ2-5, with no clear D. The J call could be wrong; TRBJ2-7 is a better fit for the DNA end. The CDR3 sequence is 15 residues long. Germline V lookup: CDR1 SGHVS, CDR2 FQNEAQ. Here the CDR3 DNA reads TGTGCCAGCAGCTCGACCCCGGGCCGCACCTACGAGCAGTACTTC. Protein sequence: CASSSTPGRTYEQYF.

The chain recombines TRBV7-2 with TRBJ2-3; D gene unclear. Germline CDR1 reads SGHTA; CDR2 reads FQGNSA. The CDR3 contains 14 residues. V lost 2 bases to trimming and J lost 3 bases, with 9 bases between them. Here the CDR3 reads CASSLSRNTDTQYF. Here the CDR3 DNA reads TGTGCCAGCAGCTTAAGCCGGAATACAGATACGCAGTATTTT.

Relative to its sample, this clone is medium-sized (0.01 to 0.1%). This CDR3 reads CASSFLGTQEQFF. The DNA for the CDR3 is TGTGCCAGCAGTTTTCTCGGGACACAGGAGCAGTTCTTC. V gene TRBV27 combines with J gene TRBJ2-1; D is possibly TRBD1 (6 bases). The CDR3 covers 13 residues. With 3 bases removed from V and 10 bases from J, the gap between germline ends came to 13 bases. CDR1 is MNHEY and CDR2 is SMNVEV in the germline V gene (reference sequence).

This chain joins TRBV7-2 and TRBJ2-7; maybe TRBD2 (7 bases). This CDR3 has 16 residues. V lost 4 bases and J 0 bases, leaving 16 bases between the germline ends. Germline V gene lookup returns CDR1 SGHTA and CDR2 FQGNSA. CDR3 DNA: TGTGCCAGCAGCTCCAAAGGGGGGGTTAGCTCCTACGAGCAGTACTTC. Its protein product is CASSSKGGVSSYEQYF.